The 4 T cell receptor beta chains below were found in one sample sequenced in a study of blood T cell repertoires in COVID-19 (dated by TCRdb to about 2020). Receptors were amplified or captured by the immunoSEQ multiplex PCR assay. This is the immuneACCESS table as TCRdb keeps it, with only in-frame sequences that have V and J called. A part of the clones is gone; compared with another copy, unresolved V genes explain less than half, and the rest is unexplained. The sample table lists some 70,000 clones, approximately 86% of them with a count of one. The top ten clones comprise about 17% of the sample. The sequenced sample was peripheral blood. The receptors come from a man aged 40-49 years with COVID-19, enrolled during active disease.

V usage is TRBV11-2 and J usage is TRBJ1-2; 7 bases line up with TRBD1. The CDR3 contains 15 residues. V trimming: 1 base; J trimming: 7 bases; junction bases outside the gene matches: 9. Germline CDR1 reads SGHAT; CDR2 reads FQNNGV. The CDR3 coding sequence is TGTGCCAGCAGCTTAGGGGTAGGGGGCTTTCTTGGCTACACCTTC. This sequence encodes CASSLGVGGFLGYTF.

This chain uses TRBV7-3 with TRBJ2-2; 11 positions match TRBD1. Germline CDR1 and CDR2: SGHTA and FQGTGA. The ends lost 3 bases at V and 7 bases at J; junction bases unmatched: 10. CDR3 length: 17 amino acids. CDR3 region: CASSFRRPGQGDGELFF. The CDR3 nucleotides are TGTGCCAGCAGCTTCCGACGGCCGGGACAGGGGGACGGGGAGCTGTTTTTT.

The chain employs TRBV6-6 and TRBJ2-1; TRBD1 matches at 8 bases. The V gene's germline CDR1 is MNHNY and CDR2 SVGAGI (reference sequence). The CDR3 sequence is 15 residues long. The J segment lost 8 bases and the V segment lost 5 bases, leaving 11 bases of the junction unmatched. CDR3 DNA: TGTGCCAGCAGTATAGGACAGGGCGGGGTCGATGAGCAGTTCTTC. Its translation is CASSIGQGGVDEQFF.

The CDR3 nucleotides read TGTGCCACTTTGCGGCGGGGGGGTTACAATGAGCAGTTCTTC. This codes for CATLRRGGYNEQFF. The gene calls are TRBV6-5 and TRBJ2-1, with TRBD2 identical over 9 bases. Per germline, CDR1 MNHEY and CDR2 SVGAGI. The V and J ends lost 10 bases and 4 bases, in that order; junction bases with no gene match: 8. This CDR3 has 14 amino acids.